Listed below are T cell receptor beta chains from one sample, sequenced in a study of PD-1 blockade in classical Hodgkin lymphoma. Some clones are missing from TCRdb's copy, which holds only in-frame ones; the method was immunoSEQ multiplex PCR. The sample records roughly 60,000 clones, about 92% being singletons. The sequences come from peripheral blood mononuclear cells (PBMCs), collected before the fourth cycle of nivolumab. The source of these receptors is a human donor with classical Hodgkin lymphoma. CDR3s leave out the opening cysteine and the closing phenylalanine or tryptophan.

v_call,cdr3_aa
TRBV2,ASLVVSYEQY
TRBV7-9,ASSRTGNFETQY
TRBV5-4,ASRTGGGPDNEQF
TRBV7-9,ASSPTGGVEKLF
TRBV7-6,ASSSEGGTEAF
TRBV7-8,ASTTQVQREQY
TRBV10-3,AISGGLVETQY
TRBV6-5,ASSYPDGGGVGEQY
TRBV15,ATSREGVSSSYNEQF
TRBV28,ASRPDWTGGWLGYT
TRBV10-3,ATHLGTGGELF
TRBV28,ASTGRTEAF
TRBV4-1,ASSQDRGTSRY
TRBV6-1,ASSPFITDTQY
TRBV7-3,ASSPTGYYNEQF
TRBV6-5,ASSYVIGSREETQY
TRBV15,ATSRVRYSAGDGYEQY
TRBV19,ASSITSGTAWFGELF
TRBV5-8,ASSRTDRGPQPQH
TRBV7-9,ASRKGALVYGHT
TRBV2,ASSVRQNTEAF
TRBV29-1,SVVISRWAEAF
TRBV28,ASSAPGGHNEQF
TRBV4-1,ASSQTGKRNEKLF
TRBV5-1,ASNSREGRRDTQY
TRBV29-1,SGGDRGQIGELF
TRBV19,ASTPQGRRGTEAF
TRBV28,ASTSRGYTDTQY
TRBV7-6,ASSSGTGGNQPQH
TRBV18,ASSPLAGDTTDTQY
TRBV9,ASSPGTATEAF
TRBV5-4,ASSLNRQEDTGELF
TRBV21-1,ASSKGTGTLLMNTEAF
TRBV4-1,ASSQTPGGNTEAF
TRBV5-5,ASSPRAGANEKLF
TRBV28,ASRLQETQY
TRBV7-2,ASSLVSLSGANVLT
TRBV7-9,ASSLGSGLSGNQPQH
TRBV13,ASRRSGGAGEQF
TRBV7-2,ASSFRGGSQNEQF
TRBV7-8,ASSSPALYRGLEQF
TRBV6-1,ASSRDRVQPQH
TRBV10-3,AINRGGPVYEQY
TRBV5-1,ARSEVLAGLSDQETQY
TRBV19,ASSIDLQNSPLH
TRBV7-2,ASSLALLPYEQY
TRBV7-9,ASSSPRSSETQY
TRBV27,ASSLSVNTEAF
TRBV10-3,AISGTGPSSGNTIY
TRBV2,ATARDYEQY
TRBV7-9,ASSLGLAGETQY
TRBV6-5,ASRTGGRADTQY
TRBV13,ASSLTGGPNSPLH